A selection of T cell receptor beta chains follows, all from one sample in a study of Graves' ophthalmopathy and Graves' hyperthyroidism. In TCRdb, the multiplex PCR reads were re-called with MiXCR into one record per CDR3 protein. The repertoire consists of 900,000 to 1,200,000 distinct CDR3 sequences, with about 35% occurring once and the leading ten covering over 8.5%. Sequenced sample: peripheral blood or thyroid tissue (not recorded which). Receptors were obtained from an adult man with Graves' hyperthyroidism. CDR3s include the opening cysteine and the closing phenylalanine or tryptophan. The order of the fields is CDR3 protein, D gene, clone size, V gene. The D gene is left open where the match is weak. Only some rows state a clone size, as once, few, many or a class for expanded clones.

CDR3 protein: CASSIDDRVNYGYTF; D gene: TRBD1; clone size: many; V gene: TRBV7-2
CDR3 protein: CASTFGIAGETQYF; D gene: TRBD2; clone size: many; V gene: TRBV2
CDR3 protein: CASSRQGDYEQYF; D gene: TRBD1; clone size: many; V gene: TRBV7-9
CDR3 protein: CSATQAYGTGTRLGEQYF; D gene: -; clone size: -; V gene: TRBV20-1
CDR3 protein: CASSPGSGGQPQHF; D gene: -; clone size: many; V gene: TRBV7-2
CDR3 protein: CSVYRLGQVTQYF; D gene: -; clone size: -; V gene: TRBV29-1
CDR3 protein: CASSSRGGSQETQYF; D gene: TRBD2; clone size: many; V gene: TRBV14
CDR3 protein: CASSLAGGQTGELFF; D gene: TRBD1; clone size: -; V gene: TRBV5-6
CDR3 protein: CASSQAGNGYTF; D gene: -; clone size: few; V gene: TRBV14
CDR3 protein: CASSLITPDYNSPLHF; D gene: -; clone size: many; V gene: TRBV7-2
CDR3 protein: CASSLSGVGQPQHF; D gene: -; clone size: -; V gene: TRBV7-9
CDR3 protein: CASILKNTGELFF; D gene: -; clone size: few; V gene: TRBV10-2
CDR3 protein: CASSPGRAVAQETQYF; D gene: -; clone size: many; V gene: TRBV2
CDR3 protein: CASSYPTIQETQYF; D gene: -; clone size: -; V gene: TRBV12-3/TRBV12-4
CDR3 protein: CASSQDLGGDQPQHF; D gene: -; clone size: -; V gene: TRBV3-1
CDR3 protein: CASSLWSGREETQYF; D gene: TRBD2; clone size: many; V gene: TRBV7-7
CDR3 protein: CSVLTGGAGAFF; D gene: TRBD1; clone size: -; V gene: TRBV20-1
CDR3 protein: CASSLSVRPVPAETQYF; D gene: -; clone size: few; V gene: TRBV4-1
CDR3 protein: CASSEGRMSTDTQYF; D gene: -; clone size: -; V gene: TRBV25-1
CDR3 protein: CASNRGSRPQETQYF; D gene: -; clone size: many; V gene: TRBV11-2
CDR3 protein: CASSTRPTVMLLGYTF; D gene: -; clone size: many; V gene: TRBV7-9
CDR3 protein: CASSPDPSRGGAYEQYF; D gene: TRBD2; clone size: few; V gene: TRBV5-1
CDR3 protein: CASSFNGQGANVLTF; D gene: -; clone size: few; V gene: TRBV7-2
CDR3 protein: CATLGGPTNEKLFF; D gene: -; clone size: many; V gene: TRBV19
CDR3 protein: CSALTPSGSSWEQYF; D gene: TRBD2; clone size: -; V gene: TRBV20-1
CDR3 protein: CSETGDHEQYF; D gene: TRBD1; clone size: many; V gene: TRBV20-1
CDR3 protein: CASTQDRAAYNSPLHF; D gene: TRBD1; clone size: -; V gene: TRBV12-3/TRBV12-4
CDR3 protein: CASSYSGGDGETQYF; D gene: TRBD2; clone size: many; V gene: TRBV9
CDR3 protein: CASSLVTGVRGYTF; D gene: TRBD1; clone size: many; V gene: TRBV11-2
CDR3 protein: CASSSPPGHGNEKLFF; D gene: -; clone size: -; V gene: TRBV15
CDR3 protein: CSAPHPGGMGQPQHF; D gene: -; clone size: -; V gene: TRBV20-1
CDR3 protein: CASSLDTGGDEQYF; D gene: TRBD2; clone size: -; V gene: TRBV9
CDR3 protein: CASSYAAGGTQYF; D gene: TRBD1; clone size: many; V gene: TRBV6-5
CDR3 protein: CATSDPGQVNYGYTF; D gene: TRBD1; clone size: many; V gene: TRBV24-1
CDR3 protein: CASSFVAGFQPQHF; D gene: -; clone size: few; V gene: TRBV5-5
CDR3 protein: CASSGGRGTPQETQYF; D gene: TRBD1; clone size: -; V gene: TRBV15
CDR3 protein: CASQLVNTGELFF; D gene: -; clone size: few; V gene: TRBV19
CDR3 protein: CASRTDLGFYEQYF; D gene: -; clone size: few; V gene: TRBV25-1
CDR3 protein: CASSQSIGGRYEQYF; D gene: -; clone size: many; V gene: TRBV7-2
CDR3 protein: CTSSGQLNTEAFF; D gene: -; clone size: -; V gene: TRBV10-1
CDR3 protein: CSARGQGANEQYF; D gene: TRBD1; clone size: few; V gene: TRBV20-1
CDR3 protein: CSVRPRQVDSEAFF; D gene: -; clone size: many; V gene: TRBV29-1
CDR3 protein: CASRGGYGQETQYF; D gene: -; clone size: -; V gene: TRBV10-2